What follows are 22 T cell receptor beta chains derived from one specimen sequenced in a study of neurological immune-mediated disorders. From the 5' RACE reads, TCRdb called clonotypes with MiXCR, one entry per CDR3 protein. The table records some 79,000 distinct CDR3 sequences, around an eighth of them present only once. Source material: PBMCs. Receptor source: a woman aged 45-59 years in good health.

This clonotype was seen at least ten times. This chain joins TRBV11-2 and TRBJ2-5, with D uncertain. In germline, CDR1 is SGHAT, CDR2 FQNNGV. CDR3 length: 14 residues. V gave up 1 base and J gave up 5 bases, with 11 bases separating them. CDR3 sequence: CASSLGSPGETQYF. The CDR3, as DNA: TGTGCCAGCAGCTTAGGGTCTCCCGGCGAGACCCAGTACTTC. The variable domain in full, completed from reference TRBV11-2 and TRBJ2-5, reads EAGVAQSPRYKIIEKRQSVAFWCNPISGHATLYWYQQILGQGPKLLIQFQNNGVVDDSQLPKDRFSAERLKGVDSTLKIQPAKLEDSAVYLCASSLGSPGETQYFGPGTRLLVL.

This clonotype was recorded at least ten times. This sequence joins TRBV12-3 or TRBV12-4 and TRBJ1-1, with D possibly TRBD1 on 5 matching bases. The V end was cut by 5 bases, the J end by 4 bases, with 14 bases between. The CDR3 sequence is 14 residues long. The CDR3 DNA sequence: TGTGCCAGCAGTAAATTTCAGGGAAGCACTGAAGCTTTCTTT. Amino acids: CASSKFQGSTEAFF.

This clonotype was recorded many times. The rearrangement joins TRBV14 to TRBJ1-2; D is unclear. Germline CDR1 reads SGHDN; CDR2 reads FVKESK. There are 16 residues in the CDR3. Trimming left V 2 bases short and J 3 bases short, with 16 bases between. Here the CDR3 DNA reads TGTGCCAGCAGCCAAAATGCTCAACCTGATCACTATGGCTACACCTTC. Translated, it gives CASSQNAQPDHYGYTF.

This clonotype was picked up many times. The chain links TRBV20-1 to TRBJ2-7, with D maybe TRBD1 (6 bases). The CDR3 length is 15 residues. Germline V CDR1 and CDR2: DFQATT, SNEGSKA (reference sequence). The V and J ends lost 0 bases and 5 bases respectively, with 17 bases between them. CDR3 coding DNA: TGCAGTGCTAGAGATAGGTTAGGGGGATTGAACGAGCAGTACTTC. This codes for CSARDRLGGLNEQYF.

This clonotype was counted ten times or more. The chain combines TRBV7-6 with TRBJ2-6; weak D call: TRBD1 (5 bases). Germline CDR1 reads SGHVS; CDR2 reads FNYEAQ. Trimming shortened V by 4 bases and J by 2 bases, and 18 bases separated the two germline ends. This CDR3 comprises 18 residues. This CDR3 is CASSSSGLGGAGANVLTF. The CDR3 DNA follows: TGTGCCAGCAGCTCCTCAGGGTTAGGTGGTGCTGGGGCCAACGTCCTGACTTTC.

Ten or more counts support this clonotype. V and J are TRBV6-5 and TRBJ2-2; a possible D gene is TRBD2 (7 bases). Trimming stripped 10 bases from V and 6 bases from J, with 27 bases between. Looked up from germline, CDR1 is MNHEY and CDR2 is SVGAGI. The CDR3 runs 17 residues. CDR3 DNA sequence: TGTGCCACCCGCATTATCGGCCTGCGGGGGCGCGCCGGGGAGCTGTTTTTT. As protein: CATRIIGLRGRAGELFF.

The V call is TRBV12-3 or TRBV12-4, the J call TRBJ2-4; D not certain. The CDR3 covers 13 residues. V was pared by 3 bases and J by 3 bases, with 6 bases between. The CDR3 spells CASSLRGKNIQYF. DNA of the CDR3: TGTGCCAGCAGTTTGCGTGGCAAAAACATTCAGTACTTC.

This clonotype occurred many times. The V gene is TRBV5-1, the J gene TRBJ2-3; TRBD2 matches at 12 bases. Germline V gene data show CDR1 as SGHRS and CDR2 as YFSETQ. J was trimmed by 4 bases and V by 5 bases; bases with no gene match: 8. This CDR3 comprises 16 residues. CDR3 DNA: TGCGCCAGCAGGCGCGGACTAGCGGGGAAAGCAGATACGCAGTATTTT. As protein: CASRRGLAGKADTQYF.

This clonotype came up many times. This chain uses TRBV2 with TRBJ1-1, with D possibly TRBD1 on 6 matching bases. Germline CDR1 and CDR2: SNHLY and FYNNEI. Trimming took 6 bases from V and 4 from J, leaving 15 bases between them. This CDR3 spans 14 amino acids. DNA for the CDR3: TGTGCCAGCAGGTCTACAGGGACCTTCACTGAAGCTTTCTTT. Amino acid sequence: CASRSTGTFTEAFF.

This clonotype was observed many times. The rearrangement joins TRBV20-1 to TRBJ2-5; TRBD2 might be the D (6 bases). CDR1 and CDR2 (germline): DFQATT, SNEGSKA (reference sequence). V shed 7 bases and J shed 5 bases, with 14 bases lying between them. The CDR3 has 12 amino acids. The CDR3 sequence: CSGEEGRETQYF. For the CDR3, the DNA is TGCAGTGGAGAGGAGGGGAGGGAGACCCAGTACTTC.

This clonotype was seen repeatedly, ten times or more. The gene calls are TRBV9 and TRBJ2-6, with D perhaps TRBD2 (6 bases). Trimming left V 0 bases short and J 4 bases short, with 11 bases between. The CDR3 is 16 amino acids. Germline V lookup: CDR1 SGDLS, CDR2 YYNGEE. The CDR3 coding sequence is TGTGCCAGCAGCGTAGTCGGGGCGGGAGGGGCCAACGTCCTGACTTTC. Translation: CASSVVGAGGANVLTF. The full variable domain, its missing parts supplied by reference TRBV9 and TRBJ2-6, is DSGVTQTPKHLITATGQRVTLRCSPRSGDLSVYWYQQSLDQGLQFLIQYYNGEERAKGNILERFSAQQFPDLHSELNLSSLELGDSALYFCASSVVGAGGANVLTFGAGSRLTVL.

This clonotype came up many times. The gene calls are TRBV2 and TRBJ2-1; possible D gene TRBD1, 6 bases. Looked up from germline, CDR1 is SNHLY and CDR2 is FYNNEI. This CDR3 region has 12 residues. V shed 6 bases and J shed 6 bases, with 9 bases lying between them. CDR3 residues: CASSQTGNEQFF. The CDR3 DNA is TGTGCCAGCAGCCAGACAGGCAATGAGCAGTTCTTC.

This clonotype was found many times. CDR3: CASRDRANYGYTF. The CDR3 coding sequence is TGTGCCAGCAGAGACAGGGCCAACTATGGCTACACCTTC. The gene calls are TRBV27 and TRBJ1-2, with TRBD1 identical over 7 bases. V lost 6 bases and J lost 2; bases outside the gene matches: 3. CDR1 is MNHEY, CDR2 SMNVEV, per germline (reference sequence). CDR3 length: 13 residues.

The chain has TRBV5-1 and TRBJ2-1; TRBD2 agrees at 8 bases. The CDR3 totals 14 residues. Germline values: CDR1 SGHRS, CDR2 YFSETQ. The V and J ends lost 3 bases and 3 bases, in that order; junction bases with no gene match: 2. This CDR3 is CASSSGLDYNEQFF. The CDR3 DNA reads as TGCGCCAGCAGCTCGGGACTAGACTACAATGAGCAGTTCTTC. The full variable domain, completed using reference TRBV5-1 and TRBJ2-1, is KAGVTQTPRYLIKTRGQQVTLSCSPISGHRSVSWYQQTPGQGLQFLFEYFSETQRNKGNFPGRFSGRQFSNSRSEMNVSTLELGDSALYLCASSSGLDYNEQFFGPGTRLTVL.

The J gene is TRBJ2-1, the V gene TRBV27, with a possible D match to TRBD2 (6 bases). Trimming removed 3 bases at V and 8 bases at J, with 17 bases between. In germline, CDR1 is MNHEY, CDR2 SMNVEV (reference sequence). The CDR3 extends over 15 amino acids. The CDR3 bases are TGTGCCAGCAGTTTTGGTGGGAGGTTTGTAGATGAGCAGTTCTTC. As protein: CASSFGGRFVDEQFF.

This clonotype appeared many times. The chain has TRBV9 and TRBJ2-5; possible D gene TRBD2, 5 bases. V was cut by 7 bases and J by 2 bases, with 9 bases left in between. Germline assignment: CDR1 SGDLS and CDR2 YYNGEE. The CDR3 totals 12 residues. The CDR3 DNA follows: TGTGCCAGCTCCGGGATTCAAGAGACCCAGTACTTC. Its protein product is CASSGIQETQYF.

The chain links TRBV6-1 to TRBJ2-5; 15 bases align to TRBD2. The V gene end was trimmed by 2 bases and the J gene end by 5 bases; junction bases not matched to a gene: 6. Per the germline V gene, CDR1 is MNHNS and CDR2 is SASEGT. The length of the CDR3 is 17 residues. The CDR3 region has the DNA TGTGCCAGCAGTGAACGGACTAGCGGGGGGGCGTTCGAGACCCAGTACTTC. It specifies CASSERTSGGAFETQYF.

Ten or more counts support this clonotype. This rearrangement joins TRBV20-1 to TRBJ2-3; perhaps TRBD2 as D (7 bases). This CDR3 has 16 amino acids. Germline values: CDR1 DFQATT, CDR2 SNEGSKA (reference sequence). The germline V and J ends were trimmed by 0 bases and 3 bases, with 16 bases remaining between them. DNA for the CDR3: TGCAGTGCTAGAGATCTGGGGGGGGGCCAGACAGATACGCAGTATTTT. It yields the protein CSARDLGGGQTDTQYF.

This clonotype was counted many times. V gene TRBV28 combines with J gene TRBJ1-2, with no clear D. Trimming stripped 4 bases from V and 6 bases from J, with 12 bases between. The V gene's germline CDR1 is MDHEN and CDR2 SYDVKM. The CDR3 sequence is 13 residues long. The CDR3 DNA is TGTGCCAGCAGTTCCCGGTGGGCAGATGGCTACACCTTC. Translated, it gives CASSSRWADGYTF.

In its sample, this clonotype was seen many times. The rearrangement uses TRBV5-5 and TRBJ2-1; TRBD2 aligns across 13 bases. CDR1 and CDR2 (germline): SGHKS, YYEKEE (reference sequence). The CDR3 sequence is 18 residues long. The V gene end was trimmed by 2 bases and the J gene end by 0 bases; junction bases not matched to a gene: 5. This CDR3 reads CASSFGLAGASSYNEQFF. In DNA, the CDR3 is TGTGCCAGCAGCTTTGGACTAGCGGGGGCAAGCTCCTACAATGAGCAGTTCTTC.

In this sample, this clonotype turned up many times. The chain uses TRBV12-3 or TRBV12-4 and TRBJ2-1; 12 bases agree with TRBD2. The CDR3 totals 15 residues. Losses at the gene ends were 6 bases for V and 10 bases for J; bases not matched to a gene: 10. For the CDR3, the DNA is TGTGCCAGCAGGGGACTAGCGGGTTCCTCCCCGGAGCAGTTCTTC. Protein product: CASRGLAGSSPEQFF.

This clonotype was seen ten or more times. The genes are TRBV20-1 and TRBJ2-5, with 7 nucleotides matching TRBD1. This CDR3 spans 14 amino acids. J was trimmed by 5 bases and V by 0 bases; bases with no gene match: 6. CDR1 is DFQATT, CDR2 SNEGSKA, per germline (reference sequence). CDR3 DNA: TGCAGTGCTAGAGATTACAGGGGTCGGGAGACCCAGTACTTC. It translates to CSARDYRGRETQYF.